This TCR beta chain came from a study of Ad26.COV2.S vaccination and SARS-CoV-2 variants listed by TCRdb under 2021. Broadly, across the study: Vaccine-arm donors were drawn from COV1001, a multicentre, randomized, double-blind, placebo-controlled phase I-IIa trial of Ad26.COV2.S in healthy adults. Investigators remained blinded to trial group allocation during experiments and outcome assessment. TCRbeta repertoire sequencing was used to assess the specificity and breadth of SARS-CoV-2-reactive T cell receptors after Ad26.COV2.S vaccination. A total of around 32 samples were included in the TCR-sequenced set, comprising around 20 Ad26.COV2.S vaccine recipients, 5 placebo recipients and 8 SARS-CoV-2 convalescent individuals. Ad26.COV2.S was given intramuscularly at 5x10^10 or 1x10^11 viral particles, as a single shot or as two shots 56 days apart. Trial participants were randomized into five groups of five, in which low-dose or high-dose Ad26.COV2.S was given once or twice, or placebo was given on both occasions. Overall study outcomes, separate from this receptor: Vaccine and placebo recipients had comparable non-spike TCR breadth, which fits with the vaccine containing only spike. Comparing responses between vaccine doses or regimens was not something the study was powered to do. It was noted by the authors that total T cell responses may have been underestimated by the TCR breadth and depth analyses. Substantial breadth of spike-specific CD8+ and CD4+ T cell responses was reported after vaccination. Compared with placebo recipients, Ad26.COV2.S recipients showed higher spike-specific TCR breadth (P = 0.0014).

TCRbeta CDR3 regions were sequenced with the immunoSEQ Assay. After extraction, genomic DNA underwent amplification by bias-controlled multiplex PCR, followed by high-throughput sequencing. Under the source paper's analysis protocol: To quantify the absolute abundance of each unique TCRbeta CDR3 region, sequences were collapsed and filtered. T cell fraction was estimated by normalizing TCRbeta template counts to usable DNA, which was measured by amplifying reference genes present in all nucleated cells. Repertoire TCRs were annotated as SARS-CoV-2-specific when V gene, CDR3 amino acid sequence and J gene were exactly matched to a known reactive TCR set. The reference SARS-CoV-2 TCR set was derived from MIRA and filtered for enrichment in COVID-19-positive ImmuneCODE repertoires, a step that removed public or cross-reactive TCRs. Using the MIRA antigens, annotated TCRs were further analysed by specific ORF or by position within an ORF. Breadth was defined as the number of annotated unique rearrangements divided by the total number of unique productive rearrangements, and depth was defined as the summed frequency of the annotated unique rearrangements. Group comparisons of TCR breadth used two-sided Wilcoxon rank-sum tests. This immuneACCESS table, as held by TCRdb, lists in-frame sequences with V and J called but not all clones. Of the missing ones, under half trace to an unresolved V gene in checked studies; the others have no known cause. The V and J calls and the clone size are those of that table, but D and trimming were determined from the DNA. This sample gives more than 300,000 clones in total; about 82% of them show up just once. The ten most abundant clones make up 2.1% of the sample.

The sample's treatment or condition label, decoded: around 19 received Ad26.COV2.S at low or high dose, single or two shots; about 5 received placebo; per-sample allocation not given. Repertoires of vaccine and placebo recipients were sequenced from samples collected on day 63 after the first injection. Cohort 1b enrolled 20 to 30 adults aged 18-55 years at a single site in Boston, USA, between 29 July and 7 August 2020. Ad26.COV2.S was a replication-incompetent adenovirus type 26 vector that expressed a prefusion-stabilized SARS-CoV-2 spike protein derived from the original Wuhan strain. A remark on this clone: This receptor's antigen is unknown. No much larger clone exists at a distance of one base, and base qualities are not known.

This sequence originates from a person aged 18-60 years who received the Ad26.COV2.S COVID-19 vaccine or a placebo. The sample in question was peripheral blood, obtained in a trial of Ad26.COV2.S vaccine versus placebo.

This receptor carries the CDR3 CASSGRTGGSQETQYF. The nucleotide sequence is TGTGCCAGCAGCGGGCGGACAGGGGGCTCCCAAGAGACCCAGTACTTC. Recombination connected TRBV5-4 to TRBJ2-5; the junction holds 11 bases that match TRBD1. For CDR1 and CDR2, the germline V gene (reference sequence) lists SGHNT and YYREEE. Unmatched junction bases come to 6, with V trimmed by 4 bases and J by 1 base. Measured from the cysteine to the phenylalanine, the CDR3 is 16 residues long. CDR3 DNA is the only sequence kept; it has 48 bases, read in frame from the first base.